One and the same sample provided the 5 T cell receptor beta chains below, sequenced in a study of blood T cell repertoires in COVID-19. The method was immunoSEQ multiplex PCR; TCRdb's version includes in-frame clones alone and lacks a portion of them. The sample holds under 300,000 clones; 88% are singletons and the top ten take approximately 1%. The sample was PBMCs or T cells enriched from blood (not recorded which). All receptors derive from a woman in her twenties or thirties who had recovered from COVID-19.

This clone was seen just once. V and J are TRBV4-3 and TRBJ1-1; TRBD1 is a possible D gene (6 bases). V lost 4 bases to trimming and J lost 0 bases, with 12 bases between them. In germline, CDR1 is LGHNA, CDR2 YSLEER. The CDR3 runs to 15 residues. Written as DNA, the CDR3 is TGCGCCAGCAGCCGCGCGGACAGTCTGAACACTGAAGCTTTCTTT. Its protein is CASSRADSLNTEAFF.

This sequence joins TRBV9 and TRBJ2-1, with a possible D match to TRBD2 (7 bases). Trimming took off 0 bases at V and 4 bases at J, with 11 bases between the two ends. CDR1 and CDR2 (germline): SGDLS, YYNGEE. The CDR3 totals 15 residues. CDR3 sequence (DNA): TGTGCCAGCAGCGTAGGAGAGGGGGGGTACAATGAGCAGTTCTTC. Translated: CASSVGEGGYNEQFF.

The chain links TRBV7-9 to TRBJ1-2, with D perhaps TRBD1 (5 bases). Germline values: CDR1 SEHNR, CDR2 FQNEAQ (reference sequence). The V and J ends lost 0 bases and 4 bases respectively, with 9 bases between them. The CDR3 loop spans 14 amino acids. CDR3 amino acids: CASSLAGGSYGYTF. The CDR3 DNA is TGTGCCAGCAGCTTAGCGGGGGGATCCTATGGCTACACCTTC.

The chain is built from TRBV15 and TRBJ2-1; 15 bases line up with TRBD2. The J segment lost 8 bases and the V segment lost 4 bases, leaving 15 bases of the junction unmatched. From germline, CDR1 is LNHNV and CDR2 YYDKDF (reference sequence). This CDR3 spans 19 amino acids. CDR3 in DNA: TGTGCCACCAGCATTAACGACGTGGGACTAGCGGGAGGAGTATATGAGCAGTTCTTC. As protein: CATSINDVGLAGGVYEQFF.

The genes are TRBV5-1 and TRBJ1-4; D remains ambiguous. The V gene's germline CDR1 is SGHRS and CDR2 YFSETQ. The CDR3 consists of 11 residues. V lost 3 bases to trimming and J lost 10 bases, with 7 bases between them. CDR3 sequence reads: CASSSEGKLFF. The CDR3 nucleotides are TGCGCCAGCAGCTCCGAGGGAAAACTGTTTTTT. Full variable domain (missing parts from reference TRBV5-1 and TRBJ1-4): KAGVTQTPRYLIKTRGQQVTLSCSPISGHRSVSWYQQTPGQGLQFLFEYFSETQRNKGNFPGRFSGRQFSNSRSEMNVSTLELGDSALYLCASSSEGKLFFGSGTQLSVL.